This T cell receptor beta chain was obtained from a study of T cell responses to AZD1222 COVID-19 vaccine. Regarding the study as a whole: Reportedly, nearly half the spike-specific TCRs target unmutated variant regions.

Clones were read by immunoSEQ multiplex PCR, and TCRdb kept only the in-frame ones, dropping some. This table has 120,000 or so clones, over 80% appearing once. The germline CDR1 and CDR2 sequences are SGHDT and YYEEEE. J lost 2 bases, V lost 3 bases, and 8 bases had no gene match. This CDR3 spans 16 amino acids. For this clone: Its target is not known.

The sequence came from an adult in good health. The sample was peripheral blood, taken on day 0 of AZD1222 vaccination. The chain couples TRBV5-6 to TRBJ2-4; 7 nucleotides line up with TRBD2. The CDR3 spells CASSWEGLPPKNIQYF. In DNA form, the CDR3 reads TGTGCCAGCAGCTGGGAGGGGCTCCCGCCCAAAAACATTCAGTACTTC.